This entry features one T cell receptor beta chain sequence. Its target is not known. The germline V gene has CDR1 MGHRA and CDR2 YSYEKL. V was cut by 0 bases and J by 0 bases, with 15 bases left in between. The CDR3 loop spans 19 amino acids. Sequencing was performed with immunoSEQ multiplex PCR; in TCRdb, only in-frame clones are kept and a portion is missing. The repertoire holds 30,000 to 40,000 clones, with roughly 85% as singletons. The data originate from a study of OX40 agonist ivuxolimab in advanced cancers. Study outcomes and limitations: Some patients who did not respond also had low normalized T-cell clonal expansion.

The material was CD4+ or CD8+ T cells sorted from blood, obtained in a trial of the OX40 agonist ivuxolimab. This chain uses TRBV4-1 with TRBJ1-6; D gene unclear. The source of this sequence is an adult with an advanced solid tumor such as melanoma, head and neck, liver or kidney cancer. The CDR3 spells CASSQDNAGLSSYNSPLHF. Here the CDR3 DNA reads TGCGCCAGCAGCCAAGATAACGCAGGCTTGAGCTCCTATAATTCACCCCTCCACTTT.